These T cell receptor beta chains were read from a single sample in a study of T cell repertoires and Cas9 in healthy adults. Libraries were prepared by immunoSEQ multiplex PCR; TCRdb keeps only in-frame clonotypes and omits some of them. The profile shows around 15,000 clones, 89% of them singletons. Material for sequencing was Tregs (CD4+, CD25+, CD127-, CD137-, CD154-) from PBMCs; culture status not recorded. The receptors were gathered from a human donor in good health. Each CDR3 is given with its conserved first and last residue. A D gene is named only where the DNA matches it firmly. Some rows mark clone size as missing; the rest say once, few, many or name a class of expanded clone.

-	-	TRBJ2-2	TRBV5-1	TGCGCCAGCAGCCCCTTCGGACAGAACACCGGGGAGCTGTTTTTT	CASSPFGQNTGELFF
-	-	TRBJ2-2	TRBV12-5	TGTGCTAGTGGTTTGATTTACCGGGACCTGGAATTCGCGAATGTGACCGGGGAGCTGTTTTTT	CASGLIYRDLEFANVTGELFF
-	TRBD1	TRBJ1-5	TRBV6-1	TGTGCCAGCAGTGGCCATTCTCCGGGACAGGGGGACAGCAATCAGCCCCAGCATTTT	CASSGHSPGQGDSNQPQHF
-	-	TRBJ1-5	TRBV10-3	TGTGCCATCAGTAACAGGGAGGGCTCGGATCAGCCCCAGCATTTT	CAISNREGSDQPQHF
-	-	TRBJ1-2	TRBV30	TGTGCCTGGAGCGCGACCTCCTATGCGCACTATGGCTACACCTTC	CAWSATSYAHYGYTF
-	-	TRBJ2-1	TRBV19	TGTGCCAGTAGTATCCCTCCGGGGCTGGGAAATGAGCAGTTCTTC	CASSIPPGLGNEQFF
-	TRBD1	TRBJ1-1	TRBV6-5	TGTGCCAGCAGTTCGGGACAGGGGGCGACTGAAGCTTTCTTT	CASSSGQGATEAFF
-	-	TRBJ1-1	TRBV29-1	TGCAGCGTTCCCGAGAAGGGTAACACTGAAGCTTTCTTT	CSVPEKGNTEAFF
-	-	TRBJ1-4	TRBV19	TGTGCCAGTAGTACCCACAGTGCAACTAATGAAAAACTGTTTTTT	CASSTHSATNEKLFF
-	TRBD1	TRBJ1-6	TRBV5-6	TGTGCCAGCAGCTTGGGGGACAGCAGTAATTCACCCCTCCACTTT	CASSLGDSSNSPLHF
once	-	TRBJ2-3	TRBV11-3	TGTGCCAGGTGGCCGGGGTGCTTCACAGATACGCAGTATTTT	CARWPGCFTDTQYF
-	-	TRBJ2-7	TRBV11-1	TGTGCCAGCAGCGTGGGACTGTCTAGGGAGCAGTACTTC	CASSVGLSREQYF
-	-	TRBJ2-3	TRBV5-1	TGCGCCAGCAGGACGGGAGAACATACGCAGTATTTT	CASRTGEHTQYF
-	-	TRBJ2-1	TRBV11-3	TGTGCCAGCAGCCAACGTAGTCGGGCTGAAGAGCAGTTCTTC	CASSQRSRAEEQFF
-	TRBD2	TRBJ2-3	TRBV6-5	TGTGCCAGCAGTCGTCGGGGGGTTAATCAGGCTACGCAGTATTTT	CASSRRGVNQATQYF
-	TRBD2	TRBJ2-5	TRBV20-1	TGCAGTGCTGAGCGGGGAGAGACCCAGTACTTC	CSAERGETQYF
-	-	TRBJ1-4	TRBV5-8	TGTGCCAGCAGCTTGGCGGTGACAACTAATGAAAAACTGTTTTTT	CASSLAVTTNEKLFF
-	-	TRBJ2-5	TRBV29-1	TGCAGCGTTCATACAGGTGGGGAGACCCAGTACTTC	CSVHTGGETQYF
-	TRBD1	TRBJ1-2	TRBV6-1	TGTGCCAGCAGTGCATGGACAGGGGGAATAAAACCTAACTATGGCTACACCTTC	CASSAWTGGIKPNYGYTF
-	TRBD2	TRBJ2-5	TRBV7-8	TGTGCCAGCAGCTTAGCGGGGGGGGAGACCCAGTACTTC	CASSLAGGETQYF
-	-	TRBJ2-7	TRBV9	TGTGCCAGCAGCGTATCCCCGGGACTGAACTACGAGCAGTACTTC	CASSVSPGLNYEQYF
-	-	TRBJ1-1	TRBV11-1	TGTGCCAGCAGCGTACAGGGCTTGGGGGGCACTGAAGCTTTCTTT	CASSVQGLGGTEAFF
-	-	TRBJ2-5	TRBV5-1	TGCGCCAGCAGCTTGGCTCGAGAGACCCAGTACTTC	CASSLARETQYF
-	TRBD2	TRBJ2-7	TRBV9	TGTGCCAGCAGCCCGAGGACTAGCGGGGGCTACGAGCAGTACTTC	CASSPRTSGGYEQYF
-	-	TRBJ2-2	TRBV5-6	TGTGCCAGCAGCTGGATAGGACTCAACACCGGGGAGCTGTTTTTT	CASSWIGLNTGELFF
-	TRBD1	TRBJ1-2	TRBV5-5	TGTGCCAGCAGCTTGGCCGGGACAGGGGTTAACTATGGCTACACCTTC	CASSLAGTGVNYGYTF
-	-	TRBJ2-5	TRBV5-1	TGCGCCAGCAGCCCCGGGGCAGGGGAGACCCAGTACTTC	CASSPGAGETQYF
-	-	TRBJ2-5	TRBV5-5	TGTGCCAGCAGCTTGGACAGCCACCAAGAGACCCAGTACTTC	CASSLDSHQETQYF
-	TRBD1	TRBJ1-2	TRBV5-1	TGCGCCAGCAGCTACTTCCCGGGACAGGGGTCGGACTATGGCTACACCTTC	CASSYFPGQGSDYGYTF
few	-	TRBJ1-3	TRBV6-4	TGTGCCAGCGAAGCCAGAGGCCCACGCACCATATATTTT	CASEARGPRTIYF
-	TRBD1	TRBJ1-6	TRBV6-6	TGTGCCAGCAGTTACGACGCGACAGGGTTATCACCCCTCCACTTT	CASSYDATGLSPLHF
-	-	TRBJ2-7	TRBV13	TGTGCCAGCAGCTCGTGGGGCAGTCGACCAACCGAGCAGTACTTC	CASSSWGSRPTEQYF
-	-	TRBJ2-3	TRBV4-1	TGCGCCAGCAGCCCTCGGGAGACTAGGTCCTCAGATACGCAGTATTTT	CASSPRETRSSDTQYF
-	TRBD1	TRBJ1-5	TRBV28	TGTGCCAGCAGTTTAGGGGGACAGAACAATCAGCCCCAGCATTTT	CASSLGGQNNQPQHF
-	-	TRBJ1-2	TRBV6-1	TGTGCCAGCGGGGAGGGCGTTGGCGGAGGCTACACCTTC	CASGEGVGGGYTF
-	TRBD2	TRBJ2-3	TRBV6-5	TGTGCCAGCAGTGGACTAGCGGGGGGCACAGATACGCAGTATTTT	CASSGLAGGTDTQYF
-	-	TRBJ2-7	TRBV6-5	TGTGCCAGCAGCTACACGGGACAAATCTACGAGCAGTACTTC	CASSYTGQIYEQYF
-	TRBD2	TRBJ2-1	TRBV9	TGTGCCAGCAGCGTAAGACTAGCGGGGTACAATGAGCAGTTCTTC	CASSVRLAGYNEQFF
-	-	TRBJ1-2	TRBV2	TGTGCCAGCAGTGATCTGATAGGTTCTTGGGGCTACACCTTC	CASSDLIGSWGYTF
once	-	TRBJ2-7	TRBV4-2	TGTGCCAGCAGCCAAGCCTACGAGCAGTACTTC	CASSQAYEQYF
-	TRBD1	TRBJ1-2	TRBV29-1	TGCAGCGCCACAACAGGGGGCTATGGCTACACCTTC	CSATTGGYGYTF
once	-	TRBJ1-6	TRBV6-1	TGTGCCAGCAGTGAACGGTATAATTCACCCCTCCACTTT	CASSERYNSPLHF
-	TRBD2	TRBJ2-2	TRBV5-5	TGTGCCAGCAGCCCTAATGTGGCGGGGGACACCGGGGAGCTGTTTTTT	CASSPNVAGDTGELFF
-	-	TRBJ2-7	TRBV5-1	TGCGCCAGCAGCTTGGGGACAACTTACGAGCAGTACTTC	CASSLGTTYEQYF
-	-	TRBJ2-7	TRBV5-1	TGCGCCAGCTCAGTTGAATCTCTGGGGCGTTCCTACGAGCAGTACTTC	CASSVESLGRSYEQYF
-	-	TRBJ1-1	TRBV30	TGTGCCGGTACACAGGGCTACACTGAAGCTTTCTTT	CAGTQGYTEAFF
few	TRBD1	TRBJ1-2	TRBV19	TGTGCCAGTAGGAATCCCACCGGGACAGGCGTCTCTGGCTACACCTTC	CASRNPTGTGVSGYTF
once	-	TRBJ1-6	TRBV6-5	TGTGCCAGCAGTGATATAGGTTATAATTCACCCCTCCACTTT	CASSDIGYNSPLHF
-	TRBD1	TRBJ2-7	TRBV11-2	TGTGCCAGCAGCTCGACAGGGCACGAGCAGTACTTC	CASSSTGHEQYF
-	TRBD1	TRBJ2-3	TRBV10-3	TGTGCCATCAGGTCAGGGACAGGGCGGAAAGATACGCAGTATTTT	CAIRSGTGRKDTQYF
-	-	TRBJ1-2	TRBV5-4	TGTGCCAGCAGCCCCTCGGATGGTGGGGGCTATGGCTACACCTTC	CASSPSDGGGYGYTF
-	TRBD1	TRBJ1-3	TRBV7-9	TGTGCCAGCACAGGGGGCAAGCAGAGCTCTGGAAACACCATATATTTT	CASTGGKQSSGNTIYF
-	TRBD1	TRBJ1-1	TRBV25-1	TGTGCCAGCAGTGAATGGGGACAGGGGGCTTGGGACACTGAAGCTTTCTTT	CASSEWGQGAWDTEAFF
-	TRBD1	TRBJ2-3	TRBV6-1	TGTGCCAGCAGTGAAAGGACAGGGTTTTTCACAGATACGCAGTATTTT	CASSERTGFFTDTQYF
-	-	TRBJ1-2	TRBV30	TGTGCCTGGAGTAGGGACCGTGCATCTCTAGGCTACACCTTC	CAWSRDRASLGYTF
-	-	TRBJ2-3	TRBV7-2	TGTGCCAGCAGCTTTTCGGGGACAAGGGCAGATACGCAGTATTTT	CASSFSGTRADTQYF
-	-	TRBJ2-1	TRBV11-2	TGTGCCAGCAGCGCTTTGACTAGGGGCAATGAGCAGTTCTTC	CASSALTRGNEQFF